This T cell receptor beta chain is from a study of blood T cell repertoires in COVID-19. Overall study: Whether acute or convalescent, the COVID-19 samples came from the United States, Italy and Spain.

Some clones are missing from TCRdb's copy, which holds only in-frame ones; the method was immunoSEQ multiplex PCR. The data contain more than 85,000 clones, about four fifths of them seen just once; the ten biggest clones take up around a sixth. This CDR3 is built from 13 residues. Per the germline V gene, CDR1 is MNHEY and CDR2 is SVGAGI. V shed 2 bases, J shed 16 bases, and the junction held 8 bases outside the gene matches. Sequenced input: peripheral blood. The sequence came from an elderly man with acute or convalescent COVID-19. This chain links TRBV6-5 with TRBJ1-6; 7 bases are a match to TRBD1. The CDR3 sequence: CASSYVGGAVLHF. Written as DNA, the CDR3 is TGTGCCAGCAGTTACGTAGGGGGCGCGGTACTCCACTTT.